This T cell receptor beta chain stems from a study of T-cell memory formation after mild COVID-19. For the study at large: Clustering of TCRs was largely donor specific.

Trimming pared 4 bases from V and 3 bases from J, leaving 15 bases between. Germline CDR1 is LGHNA and CDR2 is YNFKEQ. This CDR3 region has 16 residues. Constant-segment-primed 5'RACE gave TCR alpha and TCR beta cDNA libraries with sample barcodes and UMIs. TCRdb re-called the 5' RACE reads with MiXCR, one entry per CDR3 protein. The sample records hundreds of thousands of distinct CDR3 sequences, around 25% being singletons. The V gene is TRBV4-2, the J gene TRBJ2-2; the D gene is possibly TRBD2 (7 bases). This clonotype was sampled from an adult woman who had mild COVID-19 (a few samples of this study predate the infection). Cell type and time point are not known. Sequencing input: PBMCs or a T cell subset sorted from them (not recorded which). The CDR3 DNA is TGTGCCAGCAGCCTATCGGGGGGCCCAGACACCGGGGAGCTGTTTTTT. This encodes CASSLSGGPDTGELFF.